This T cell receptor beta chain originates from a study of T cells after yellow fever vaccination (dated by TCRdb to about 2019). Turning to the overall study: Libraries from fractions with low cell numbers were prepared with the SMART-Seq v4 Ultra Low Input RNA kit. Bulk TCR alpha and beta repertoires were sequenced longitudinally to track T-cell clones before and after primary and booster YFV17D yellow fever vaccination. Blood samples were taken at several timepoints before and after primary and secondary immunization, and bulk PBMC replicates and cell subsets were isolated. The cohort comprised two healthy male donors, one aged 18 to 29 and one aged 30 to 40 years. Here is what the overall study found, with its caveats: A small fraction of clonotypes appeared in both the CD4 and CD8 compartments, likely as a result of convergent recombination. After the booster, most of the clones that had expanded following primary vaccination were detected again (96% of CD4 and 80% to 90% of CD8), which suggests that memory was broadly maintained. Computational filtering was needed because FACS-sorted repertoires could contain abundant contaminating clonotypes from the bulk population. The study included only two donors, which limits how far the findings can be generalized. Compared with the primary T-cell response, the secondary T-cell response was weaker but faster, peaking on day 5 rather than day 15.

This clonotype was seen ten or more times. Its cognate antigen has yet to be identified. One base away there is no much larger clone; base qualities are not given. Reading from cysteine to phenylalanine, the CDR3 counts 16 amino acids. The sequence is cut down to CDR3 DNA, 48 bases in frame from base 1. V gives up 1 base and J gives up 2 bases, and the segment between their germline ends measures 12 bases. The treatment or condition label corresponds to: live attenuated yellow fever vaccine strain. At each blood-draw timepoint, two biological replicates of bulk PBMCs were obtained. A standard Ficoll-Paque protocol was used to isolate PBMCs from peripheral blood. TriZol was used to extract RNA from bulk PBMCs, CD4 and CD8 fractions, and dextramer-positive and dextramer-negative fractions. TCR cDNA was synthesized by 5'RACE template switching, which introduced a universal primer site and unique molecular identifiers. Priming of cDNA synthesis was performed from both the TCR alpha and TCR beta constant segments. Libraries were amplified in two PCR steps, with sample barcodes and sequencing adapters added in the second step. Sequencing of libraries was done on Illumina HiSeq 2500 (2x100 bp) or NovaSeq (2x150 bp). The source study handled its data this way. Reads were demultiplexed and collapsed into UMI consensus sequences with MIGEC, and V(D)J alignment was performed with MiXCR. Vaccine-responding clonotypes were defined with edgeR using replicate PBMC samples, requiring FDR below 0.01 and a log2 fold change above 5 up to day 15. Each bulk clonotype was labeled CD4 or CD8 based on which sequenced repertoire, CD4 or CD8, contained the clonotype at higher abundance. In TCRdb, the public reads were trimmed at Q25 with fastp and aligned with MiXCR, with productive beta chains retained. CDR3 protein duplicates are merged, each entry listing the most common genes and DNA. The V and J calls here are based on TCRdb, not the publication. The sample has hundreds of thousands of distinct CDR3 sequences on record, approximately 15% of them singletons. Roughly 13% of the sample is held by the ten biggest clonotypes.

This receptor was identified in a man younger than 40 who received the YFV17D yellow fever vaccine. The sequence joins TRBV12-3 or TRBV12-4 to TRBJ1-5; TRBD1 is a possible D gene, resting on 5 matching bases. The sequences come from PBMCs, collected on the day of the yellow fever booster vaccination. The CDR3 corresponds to CASSLGPGMGNQPQHF. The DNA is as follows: TGTGCCAGCAGTTTAGGCCCAGGGATGGGCAATCAGCCCCAGCATTTT.